The next 17 T cell receptor beta chains were all read from a single sample in a study of T cell responses to AZD1222 COVID-19 vaccine. Produced via immunoSEQ multiplex PCR; TCRdb's table is partial and in-frame only. This repertoire shows fewer than 200,000 clones, 80% to 90% found once; its top ten account for around a tenth. Sequencing used peripheral blood, obtained 28 days after the second AZD1222 dose. The source is an adult who received the AZD1222 COVID-19 vaccine.

This clone was observed a single time. V is TRBV24-1 and J is TRBJ2-5, with D possibly being TRBD1 or TRBD2 (5 bases each). The CDR3 is 13 amino acids. The germline V gene has CDR1 KGHDR and CDR2 SFDVKD. V gave up 6 bases and J gave up 2 bases, with 9 bases separating them. CDR3 in amino acids: CATSYGGQETQYF. DNA of the CDR3: TGTGCCACCAGTTATGGGGGACAAGAGACCCAGTACTTC.

This chain joins TRBV25-1 and TRBJ1-4; no definite D call. The V end lost 3 bases, the J end lost 4 bases, and 15 bases lay between the germline ends. The CDR3 has 16 amino acids. The germline V gene encodes CDR1 MGHDK and CDR2 SYGVNS. CDR3 sequence reads: CASSEVDVYFNEKLFF. As DNA, the CDR3 is TGTGCCAGCAGTGAGGTCGACGTTTATTTTAATGAAAAACTGTTTTTT.

V usage is TRBV19 and J usage is TRBJ2-7; maybe TRBD1 (5 bases). Trimming shortened V by 5 bases and J by 4 bases, and 9 bases separated the two germline ends. Germline CDR1 is LNHDA and CDR2 is SQIVND (reference sequence). CDR3 length: 12 residues. This CDR3 reads CASSDTGYEQYF. The CDR3 nucleotides read TGTGCCAGTAGTGACACAGGTTACGAGCAGTACTTC.

This clone was observed a handful of times. V is TRBV7-2 and J is TRBJ2-3; 8 bases map to TRBD2. The CDR3 spans 15 residues. Germline V gives CDR1 SGHTA, CDR2 FQGNSA. Trimming cost V 4 bases and J 3 bases; bases outside gene matches: 6. DNA for the CDR3: TGTGCCAGCAGCTATAGCGGGGAGAGGACAGATACGCAGTATTTT. It specifies CASSYSGERTDTQYF.

This chain uses TRBV19 with TRBJ1-3; D is ambiguous. This CDR3 has 14 amino acids. Germline CDR1 LNHDA, CDR2 SQIVND (reference sequence). V gave up 4 bases and J gave up 3 bases, with 10 bases separating them. The CDR3 nucleotides are TGTGCCAGTAGTACCCCCGACGGTGGAAACACCATATATTTT. This encodes CASSTPDGGNTIYF.

V and J are TRBV6-5 and TRBJ2-1; 10 bases fit TRBD2. V shed 4 bases and J 3 bases; nucleotides not matched to a gene: 3. The CDR3 spans 15 residues. Germline V lookup: CDR1 MNHEY, CDR2 SVGAGI. Here the CDR3 DNA reads TGTGCCAGCAGTTCTAGCGGGGGTCTCTACAATGAGCAGTTCTTC. Amino acids: CASSSSGGLYNEQFF.

The chain recombines TRBV19 with TRBJ2-7; tentative D call: TRBD1 (6 bases). Germline V gives CDR1 LNHDA, CDR2 SQIVND (reference sequence). The CDR3 spans 13 residues. Between the trimmed V and J ends, which lost 5 bases and 7 bases, there was a span of 15 bases. CDR3: CASSSRGTPEQYF. The CDR3 DNA reads as TGTGCCAGTAGTTCAAGGGGGACCCCTGAGCAGTACTTC.

This chain connects TRBV12-2 to TRBJ1-1; the table's D gene call, TRBD1, was not cross checked with the DNA. TRBV12-2 constitutes a pseudogene. The CDR3 runs to 16 residues. The CDR3 nucleotides are TGTGCAAGTCGCTTAGAAGGGCAGGGTGGAAACTCTGAAGCTTTCTTT. It is translated as CASRLEGQGGNSEAFF.

The gene calls are TRBV3-1 (or the pseudogene TRBV3-2) and TRBJ2-7, with 12 nucleotides matching TRBD1. V was clipped by 2 bases and J by 5 bases; unmatched bases: 7. The CDR3 loop spans 16 amino acids. Germline V gene lookup returns CDR1 LGHDT and CDR2 YNNKEL (reference sequence). The CDR3 loop is CASSQCPGQGAHEQYF. CDR3 nucleotide sequence: TGTGCCAGCAGCCAATGCCCGGGACAGGGGGCCCACGAGCAGTACTTC.

The chain recombines TRBV3-1 (or the pseudogene TRBV3-2) with TRBJ1-3, with D maybe TRBD1 (6 bases). V lost 7 bases, J lost 7 bases, and 14 bases lay in between. Germline V CDR1 and CDR2: LGHDT, YNNKEL (reference sequence). The CDR3 length is 13 residues. The CDR3 DNA reads as TGTGCCAGCAATGGGGGCTCCAGCAACACCATATATTTT. Amino acid sequence: CASNGGSSNTIYF.

The chain carries TRBV10-3 and TRBJ2-1; 7 nucleotides match TRBD1. CDR1 and CDR2 (germline): ENHRY, SYGVKD. V lost 7 bases, J lost 5 bases, and 2 bases stayed unmatched. The CDR3 is made up of 12 amino acids. CDR3 residues: CAINQGDNEQFF. The CDR3 DNA is TGTGCCATCAATCAGGGGGACAATGAGCAGTTCTTC.

The chain is built from TRBV10-1 and TRBJ2-2; no definite D call. The germline CDR1 and CDR2 sequences are WNHNN and SYGVQD (reference sequence). V was trimmed by 2 bases and J by 4 bases, leaving 5 bases between them. The CDR3 totals 13 residues. For the CDR3, the DNA is TGCGCCAGCAGTGAGGGCATCACCGGGGAGCTGTTTTTT. Translating gives CASSEGITGELFF.

The gene calls are TRBV2 and TRBJ2-5; 12 nucleotides agree with TRBD2. The V and J ends lost 6 bases and 5 bases, in that order; junction bases with no gene match: 7. The CDR3 length is 15 residues. Germline V gene sequence: CDR1 SNHLY, CDR2 FYNNEI. The CDR3 sequence is CASSSGLAGTETQYF. CDR3 DNA sequence: TGTGCCAGCAGCTCTGGACTAGCGGGGACGGAGACCCAGTACTTC.

The chain employs TRBV2 and TRBJ2-2; D uncertain. Between the trimmed V and J ends, which lost 10 bases and 4 bases, there was a span of 7 bases. There are 11 residues in the CDR3. The germline gives CDR1 SNHLY, CDR2 FYNNEI. CDR3 protein: CATWGTGELFF. The DNA of the CDR3 is TGTGCCACCTGGGGCACCGGGGAGCTGTTTTTT.

V is TRBV10-3 and J is TRBJ1-3, with D possibly TRBD1 on 5 matching bases. Deletions cut 6 bases from V and 2 bases from J, with 8 bases between. The CDR3 loop spans 13 amino acids. Looked up from germline, CDR1 is ENHRY and CDR2 is SYGVKD. The CDR3: CAISGGTGNTIYF. CDR3 sequence (DNA): TGTGCCATCAGCGGGGGAACTGGAAACACCATATATTTT.

This clone occurred once. J is TRBJ2-7 and V is TRBV5-1, with TRBD1 identical over 8 bases. V dropped 2 bases and J dropped 1; count of bases not matched to a gene: 11. From germline, CDR1 is SGHRS and CDR2 YFSETQ. This CDR3 region has 17 residues. In DNA form, the CDR3 reads TGCGCCAGCAGCTTCGGGACAGGTGGCTGGAGATCCTACGAGCAGTACTTC. Translating it yields CASSFGTGGWRSYEQYF.

The J gene is TRBJ2-7, the V gene TRBV9; D not certain. V shed 0 bases and J shed 2 bases, with 9 bases lying between them. The CDR3 runs to 14 residues. Germline V gene lookup returns CDR1 SGDLS and CDR2 YYNGEE. CDR3 bases: TGTGCCAGCAGCGTAGATGGGCCTCCCTACGAGCAGTACTTC. Amino acid sequence: CASSVDGPPYEQYF.